This T cell receptor (beta chain) was captured by sequencing in a study of PD-1 blockade in mismatch repair-deficient tumors. The repertoire was sequenced with immunoSEQ multiplex PCR; TCRdb's copy has only in-frame clones and lacks some. Among 65,000 to 80,000 clones, approximately 78% were seen once, and the ten largest hold nearly 5.5%. CDR3 length equals 13 residues. Germline V gene lookup returns CDR1 GTSNPN and CDR2 SVGIG (reference sequence). V gave up 3 bases and J gave up 1 base, with 6 bases separating them. This clone appeared a single time. Sequenced material: peripheral blood, taken 2 weeks after starting pembrolizumab. The chain links TRBV30 to TRBJ2-2; the D is unclear. The origin of this receptor is an adult with mismatch repair-deficient cancer. CDR3 DNA sequence: TGTGCCTGGAGCGGTTGGAACACCGGGGAGCTGTTTTTT. It codes for CAWSGWNTGELFF.